This TCR beta chain is from a study of T cell responses to AZD1222 COVID-19 vaccine. Whole-study results and caveats: Donors were chiefly white British, with a greater number of females, and clonal diversity was perhaps underestimated.

Profiling relied on immunoSEQ multiplex PCR, and the TCRdb table lists in-frame clones only, not all of them. The sample lists under 95,000 clones, 90% seen once, with over 1.1% in the top ten. With respect to this clone: Its target is not known.

Germline V gene lookup returns CDR1 SGHDT and CDR2 YYEEEE. Trimming cost V 4 bases and J 1 base, with 14 bases left between them. This CDR3 has 16 residues. The sample consisted of peripheral blood, taken 28 days after the second AZD1222 dose. The sequence was obtained from an adult who received the AZD1222 COVID-19 vaccine. The rearrangement links TRBV5-6 to TRBJ1-4; D is uncertain. The CDR3 loop reads CASSERADGTNEKLFF. The CDR3 nucleotides read TGTGCCAGCAGCGAGCGCGCGGACGGAACTAATGAAAAACTGTTTTTT.